These 15 T cell receptor beta chains originate from one sample sequenced in a study of T-cell reconstitution after alpha-beta-depleted transplantation in children. Researchers prepared the TCRbeta library using unique molecular identifiers, the study reports. TCRdb recomputed calls from the PCR reads with MiXCR, one row per CDR3 protein. Of a few hundred thousand distinct CDR3 sequences listed, approximately 16% are singletons. This specimen was PBMCs from the stem cell graft donor, taken from the stem cell graft. The source is a human donor who donated a stem cell graft to a child with acute lymphoblastic leukemia.

The chain employs TRBV20-1 and TRBJ2-1, with a possible D match to TRBD2 (6 bases). This CDR3 has 15 residues. Germline V CDR1 and CDR2: DFQATT, SNEGSKA (reference sequence). The V and J ends lost 2 bases and 6 bases respectively, with 17 bases between them. The DNA for the CDR3 is TGCAGTGCTAGAAGAATAGCCGGGGGTTCCAATGAGCAGTTCTTC. It encodes CSARRIAGGSNEQFF.

This clonotype was observed a handful of times. The chain recombines TRBV5-5 with TRBJ1-5; D is unclear. The CDR3 covers 17 residues. Trimming cost V 0 bases and J 9 bases, with 22 bases left between them. Germline CDR1 SGHKS, CDR2 YYEKEE (reference sequence). This chain's CDR3 is CASSLVVKGGSTGPQHF. The CDR3 DNA is TGTGCCAGCAGCTTGGTAGTTAAGGGTGGTTCTACGGGGCCCCAGCATTTT.

The chain uses TRBV9 and TRBJ2-7; D is perhaps TRBD2 (6 bases). The CDR3 is 13 residues long. V shed 3 bases and J shed 3 bases, with 10 bases lying between them. Germline V gene lookup returns CDR1 SGDLS and CDR2 YYNGEE. The CDR3 reads CASSAGGYYEQYF. The CDR3 region has the DNA TGTGCCAGCAGCGCCGGGGGTTACTACGAGCAGTACTTC.

The V gene is TRBV4-2, the J gene TRBJ1-3, with 9 bases lining up with TRBD1. Germline CDR1 is LGHNA and CDR2 is YNFKEQ. J was trimmed by 3 bases and V by 3 bases; bases with no gene match: 6. This CDR3 comprises 16 residues. The CDR3 DNA follows: TGTGCCAGCAGCCAGGTTGGGACAGGGCGTGGAAACACCATATATTTT. Its protein product is CASSQVGTGRGNTIYF.

The chain recombines TRBV7-6 with TRBJ2-4; TRBD1 agrees at 7 bases. The CDR3 totals 17 residues. Germline V gives CDR1 SGHVS, CDR2 FNYEAQ. Trimming at V came to 6 bases and at J to 0 bases, leaving 11 bases not matched to a gene. The CDR3 sequence is CASRDVQGTLAKNIQYF. The CDR3 DNA follows: TGTGCCAGCAGAGATGTACAGGGGACATTAGCCAAAAACATTCAGTACTTC. The complete variable domain, with remaining parts taken from reference TRBV7-6 and TRBJ2-4, reads GAGVSQSPRYKVTKRGQDVALRCDPISGHVSLYWYRQALGQGPEFLTYFNYEAQQDKSGLPNDRFSAERPEGSISTLTIQRTEQRDSAMYRCASRDVQGTLAKNIQYFGAGTRLSVL.

V is TRBV5-1 and J is TRBJ2-1, with a weak D call TRBD2 (5 bases). With 7 bases removed from V and 2 bases from J, the gap between germline ends came to 16 bases. The CDR3 extends over 15 amino acids. Germline loops: CDR1 SGHRS, CDR2 YFSETQ. The CDR3 DNA reads as TGCGCCAGCGGAGGCTTTTCCGGACCCTACAATGAGCAGTTCTTC. It yields the protein CASGGFSGPYNEQFF.

This clonotype appeared once. The chain links TRBV5-6 to TRBJ2-1; D tentatively fits TRBD1 or TRBD2 (5 bases each). The CDR3 runs 13 residues. Trimming cost V 5 bases and J 4 bases, with 10 bases left between them. Germline values: CDR1 SGHDT, CDR2 YYEEEE. The CDR3 bases are TGTGCCAGCAGAGGGACGGTGTACAATGAGCAGTTCTTC. It translates to CASRGTVYNEQFF.

V gene TRBV29-1 combines with J gene TRBJ2-1, with D possibly matching TRBD2 (5 bases). The CDR3 consists of 14 residues. Germline values: CDR1 SQVTM, CDR2 ANQGSEA. The V end was cut by 4 bases, the J end by 3 bases, with 13 bases between. DNA for the CDR3: TGCAGCGTTGTCCGGGTGGGGAGCTACAATGAGCAGTTCTTC. It translates to CSVVRVGSYNEQFF.

This clonotype has a handful of counts. This rearrangement joins TRBV5-6 to TRBJ1-1; 8 nucleotides align to TRBD1. This CDR3 has 15 residues. After removal of 3 bases from V and 0 bases from J, the junction contained 4 bases not matched to a gene. Germline CDR1 reads SGHDT; CDR2 reads YYEEEE. The CDR3 bases are TGTGCCAGCAGCTCAGGGGGCCGGATGAACACTGAAGCTTTCTTT. Encoded protein: CASSSGGRMNTEAFF.

V gene TRBV12-3 or TRBV12-4 combines with J gene TRBJ2-5, with 9 bases lining up with TRBD1. The CDR3 loop spans 16 amino acids. V shed 3 bases and J 5 bases; nucleotides not matched to a gene: 10. The CDR3 here is CASSLSRTGVGETQYF. The CDR3 coding sequence is TGTGCCAGCAGTTTGTCCCGGACAGGGGTTGGGGAGACCCAGTACTTC.

V gene TRBV6-6 combines with J gene TRBJ2-1; 12 bases fit TRBD2. V shed 7 bases and J 3 bases; nucleotides not matched to a gene: 25. Germline assignment: CDR1 MNHNY and CDR2 SVGAGI (reference sequence). The CDR3 consists of 22 residues. CDR3: CASNGPGASGRAPPVFYNEQFF. The CDR3, as DNA: TGTGCCAGCAATGGCCCGGGGGCTAGCGGGAGGGCCCCCCCTGTCTTCTACAATGAGCAGTTCTTC.

This clonotype was counted between two and nine times. V usage is TRBV6-4 and J usage is TRBJ2-3; D perhaps matches TRBD1 (5 bases). CDR3 size: 14 residues. The germline V gene encodes CDR1 MRHNA and CDR2 SNTAGT. The V end lost 2 bases, the J end lost 1 base, and 7 bases lay between the germline ends. DNA for the CDR3: TGTGCCAGCAGTGACGGGGCGCGCACAGATACGCAGTATTTT. Protein product: CASSDGARTDTQYF.

This clonotype was detected a few times. The chain uses TRBV20-1 and TRBJ2-3; 11 bases are shared with TRBD2. V gave up 3 bases and J gave up 4 bases; unmatched junction bases: 9. This CDR3 region has 16 residues. Germline values: CDR1 DFQATT, CDR2 SNEGSKA (reference sequence). The CDR3 coding sequence is TGCAGTGCTAGCCCGTATAGCGGGAGGGGCCCAGATACGCAGTATTTT. Translating it yields CSASPYSGRGPDTQYF.

The chain couples TRBV5-5 to TRBJ2-1; D might be TRBD1 or TRBD2, each matching 5 bases. Germline V CDR1 and CDR2: SGHKS, YYEKEE (reference sequence). CDR3 length: 17 amino acids. V lost 4 bases and J 0 bases, leaving 17 bases between the germline ends. The CDR3 DNA sequence: TGTGCCAGCAGCAAGGCCGGGACCCTCAGCTCCTACAATGAGCAGTTCTTC. Residues: CASSKAGTLSSYNEQFF. The full variable domain, in which reference TRBV5-5 and TRBJ2-1 provide the parts outside the CDR3, is DAGVTQSPTHLIKTRGQQVTLRCSPISGHKSVSWYQQVLGQGPQFIFQYYEKEERGRGNFPDRFSARQFPNYSSELNVNALLLGDSALYLCASSKAGTLSSYNEQFFGPGTRLTVL.

This CDR3 reads CASSQATLPDRERHNEQFF. The CDR3 DNA reads TGCGCCAGCAGCCAGGCAACATTACCGGACCGCGAGAGGCACAATGAGCAGTTCTTC. The chain couples TRBV4-1 to TRBJ2-1; D is ambiguous. The CDR3 loop spans 19 amino acids. Between the trimmed V and J ends, which lost 3 bases and 5 bases, there was a span of 26 bases. CDR1 is MGHRA, CDR2 YSYEKL, per germline.